These 19 T cell receptor beta chains came from one sample sequenced in a study of shared clonotypes between healthy human individuals. Here immunoSEQ multiplex PCR was the method, and the copy in TCRdb shows in-frame clones only, minus some. The data show roughly 2 million clones, approximately 95% seen once. Material for sequencing was naive CD4+ T cells sorted from blood. Subset denoted: CD45RA+ positively selected. The receptors were sampled from a man between 18 and 35 years old in good health.

V is TRBV5-1 and J is TRBJ1-5; no clear D gene. The CDR3 consists of 15 residues. Looked up from germline, CDR1 is SGHRS and CDR2 is YFSETQ. V was cut by 7 bases and J by 5 bases, with 19 bases left in between. The CDR3 bases are TGCGCCAGCTCCTATGTCTCGGGCAGAGATCAGCCCCAGCATTTT. Protein: CASSYVSGRDQPQHF.

The chain recombines TRBV4-2 with TRBJ2-3; 11 bases fit TRBD2. Losses at the gene ends were 0 bases for V and 4 bases for J; bases not matched to a gene: 12. CDR1 and CDR2 from the germline V gene are LGHNA and YNFKEQ. The CDR3 is made up of 19 amino acids. The DNA of the CDR3 is TGTGCCAGCAGCCAAGAACTAGCGGGAGCCCCGGGGGGTTCAGATACGCAGTATTTT. It specifies CASSQELAGAPGGSDTQYF.

The chain has TRBV6-5 and TRBJ2-1, with 8 bases fitting TRBD2. V gave up 0 bases and J gave up 8 bases; unmatched junction bases: 3. The germline V gene has CDR1 MNHEY and CDR2 SVGAGI. The CDR3 consists of 14 residues. CDR3 sequence reads: CASSYSREGYEQFF. CDR3 bases: TGTGCCAGCAGTTACTCTCGGGAGGGTTATGAGCAGTTCTTC.

A single count supports this clone. V and J are TRBV5-4 and TRBJ2-1, with 9 bases fitting TRBD1. CDR3 length equals 15 residues. V dropped 1 base and J dropped 12; count of bases not matched to a gene: 11. From germline, CDR1 is SGHNT and CDR2 YYREEE (reference sequence). CDR3: CASSLSGQGKFGQFF. The CDR3 DNA sequence: TGTGCCAGCAGCTTGTCGGGACAGGGTAAATTCGGGCAGTTCTTC.

This chain links TRBV19 with TRBJ2-1, with 7 bases matching TRBD1. Unmatched junction bases numbered 6, after V lost 5 bases and J lost 5 bases. CDR1 and CDR2 (germline): LNHDA, SQIVND (reference sequence). The CDR3 is made up of 14 amino acids. The CDR3 sequence is CASSPGQKHNEQFF. CDR3 nucleotide sequence: TGTGCCAGTAGTCCGGGACAGAAACACAATGAGCAGTTCTTC. The entire variable domain, with the rest obtained from reference TRBV19 and TRBJ2-1, is as follows: DGGITQSPKYLFRKEGQNVTLSCEQNLNHDAMYWYRQDPGQGLRLIYYSQIVNDFQKGDIAEGYSVSREKKESFPLTVTSAQKNPTAFYLCASSPGQKHNEQFFGPGTRLTVL.

Concerning this clone itself: Different DNA sequences within this sample yield the same CDR3. The chain recombines TRBV6-5 with TRBJ2-7, with 8 bases fitting TRBD1. V shed 6 bases, J shed 6 bases, and the junction held 4 bases outside the gene matches. Germline V CDR1 and CDR2: MNHEY, SVGAGI. This CDR3 has 12 residues. CDR3 sequence: CASSRQGTEQYF. DNA for the CDR3: TGTGCCAGCAGCAGACAGGGGACCGAGCAGTACTTC.

The V and J genes are TRBV25-1 and TRBJ2-5; either TRBD1 or TRBD2 may supply D (6 bases each). Trimming removed 2 bases at V and 4 bases at J, with 17 bases between. The germline gives CDR1 MGHDK, CDR2 SYGVNS. This CDR3 has 16 amino acids. The CDR3: CASSESRGQIRETQYF. DNA for the CDR3: TGTGCCAGCAGTGAAAGCCGGGGGCAAATCCGAGAGACCCAGTACTTC.

The CDR3 protein is CASNSFQGEKLFF. CDR3 nucleotides: TGTGCCAGCAACAGCTTTCAGGGGGAAAAACTGTTTTTT. V usage is TRBV5-6 and J usage is TRBJ1-4; D possibly corresponds to TRBD1 (6 bases). In germline, CDR1 is SGHDT, CDR2 YYEEEE. The CDR3 totals 13 residues. Trimming stripped 6 bases from V and 8 bases from J, with 14 bases between. The entire variable domain, with the rest obtained from reference TRBV5-6 and TRBJ1-4, is as follows: DAGVTQSPTHLIKTRGQQVTLRCSPKSGHDTVSWYQQALGQGPQFIFQYYEEEERQRGNFPDRFSGHQFPNYSSELNVNALLLGDSALYLCASNSFQGEKLFFGSGTQLSVL.

The CDR3 reads CASSQGASGSSYNEQFF. The CDR3 DNA follows: TGCGCCAGCAGCCAAGGGGCTAGCGGGAGCTCCTACAATGAGCAGTTCTTC. The rearrangement joins TRBV4-3 to TRBJ2-1, with TRBD2 matching over 10 bases. The V and J ends lost 1 base and 0 bases, in that order; junction bases with no gene match: 3. Germline CDR1 and CDR2: LGHNA and YSLEER. This CDR3 region has 17 residues.

The chain recombines TRBV25-1 with TRBJ2-2; TRBD1 might be the D (5 bases). This CDR3 contains 15 residues. Per germline, CDR1 MGHDK and CDR2 SYGVNS. V lost 6 bases to trimming and J lost 5 bases, with 16 bases between them. The DNA for the CDR3 is TGTGCCAGCAGATCGGACACTCCAAGAACCGGGGAGCTGTTTTTT. Its protein is CASRSDTPRTGELFF.

V is TRBV5-6 and J is TRBJ1-2; D is possibly TRBD1 (6 bases). Per germline, CDR1 SGHDT and CDR2 YYEEEE. Trimming left V 0 bases short and J 5 bases short, with 11 bases between. The CDR3 totals 14 residues. In nucleotides, the CDR3 is TGTGCCAGCAGCTTGGCCCTGGACAGTTATGGCTACACCTTC. Amino acid sequence: CASSLALDSYGYTF.

The V and J genes are TRBV5-1 and TRBJ2-3; D not resolved. In germline, CDR1 is SGHRS, CDR2 YFSETQ. V was cut by 2 bases and J by 2 bases, with 9 bases left in between. The CDR3 is 14 residues long. The chain's CDR3 is CASSLEHPTDTQYF. In DNA form, the CDR3 reads TGCGCCAGCAGCTTAGAGCATCCCACAGATACGCAGTATTTT. Drawing the rest from reference TRBV5-1 and TRBJ2-3, the complete variable domain is KAGVTQTPRYLIKTRGQQVTLSCSPISGHRSVSWYQQTPGQGLQFLFEYFSETQRNKGNFPGRFSGRQFSNSRSEMNVSTLELGDSALYLCASSLEHPTDTQYFGPGTRLTVL.

On this clone itself: One end of the junction fails to match germline, which may point to a read error. This sequence joins TRBV9 and TRBJ2-3, with D possibly being TRBD2 (5 bases). This CDR3 region has 12 residues. Germline V gene lookup returns CDR1 SGDLS and CDR2 YYNGEE. CDR3: CASSVGLRVLNF. The CDR3 DNA reads as TGTGCCAGCAGCGTAGGTCTGCGGGTACTGAATTTT.

This clone was picked up one time. This specimen includes other DNA sequences encoding the same CDR3. The V gene is TRBV7-2, the J gene TRBJ2-1; maybe TRBD1 (6 bases). The CDR3 has 15 residues. The V gene's germline CDR1 is SGHTA and CDR2 FQGNSA. The V gene lost 0 bases and the J gene lost 1 base, with 7 bases spanning the gap. CDR3 in amino acids: CASSLATGSYNEQFF. For the CDR3, the DNA is TGTGCCAGCAGCTTAGCGACAGGTTCCTACAATGAGCAGTTCTTC. Filled out from reference TRBV7-2 and TRBJ2-1, the complete variable domain reads GAGVSQSPSNKVTEKGKDVELRCDPISGHTALYWYRQSLGQGLEFLIYFQGNSAPDKSGLPSDRFSAERTGGSVSTLTIQRTQQEDSAVYLCASSLATGSYNEQFFGPGTRLTVL.

The gene calls are TRBV28 and TRBJ1-4; D is perhaps TRBD1 (5 bases). The CDR3 extends over 18 amino acids. Germline CDR1 MDHEN, CDR2 SYDVKM. The V gene lost 2 bases and the J gene lost 8 bases, with 24 bases spanning the gap. Written as DNA, the CDR3 is TGTGCCAGCAGTTTACGGCCGAGGCTTTGGGGGTTGGTGGAAAAACTGTTTTTT. Translated, it gives CASSLRPRLWGLVEKLFF.

The chain carries TRBV18 and TRBJ1-6; the match to TRBD1 covers 7 bases. V gave up 3 bases and J gave up 3 bases; unmatched junction bases: 5. Germline CDR1 and CDR2: KGHSH and LQKENI. The CDR3 totals 16 residues. The CDR3: CASSPGTAFYNSPLHF. The CDR3 region has the DNA TGTGCCAGCTCACCTGGGACAGCCTTCTATAATTCACCCCTCCACTTT.

The chain employs TRBV10-1 and TRBJ1-5; 9 nucleotides match TRBD1. Germline CDR1 and CDR2: WNHNN and SYGVQD (reference sequence). The CDR3 covers 18 residues. V was pared by 5 bases and J by 6 bases, with 17 bases of the junction left unmatched. The CDR3: CASSLRDRVLIKGQPQHF. CDR3 nucleotide sequence: TGCGCCAGCAGTCTCCGGGACAGGGTATTAATCAAGGGTCAGCCCCAGCATTTT.

This chain connects TRBV6-5 to TRBJ2-7; D is unresolved. V lost 6 bases, J lost 1 base, and 10 bases lay in between. The CDR3 is 13 residues long. The germline V gene has CDR1 MNHEY and CDR2 SVGAGI. In nucleotides, the CDR3 is TGTGCCAGCAGCCCGATGGGATCCTACGAGCAGTACTTC. The encoded protein is CASSPMGSYEQYF.

The V and J genes are TRBV5-1 and TRBJ2-2; 12 nucleotides match TRBD2. Per the germline V gene, CDR1 is SGHRS and CDR2 is YFSETQ. Trimming removed 4 bases from V and 8 bases from J; junction bases left unmatched: 9. The CDR3 is 16 amino acids. The CDR3 DNA follows: TGCGCCAGCAGCCTGCCTAGCGGGAGGGCCGCGGGGGAGCTGTTTTTT. Its translation is CASSLPSGRAAGELFF. Using reference TRBV5-1 and TRBJ2-2 for the parts outside the CDR3, the full variable domain is KAGVTQTPRYLIKTRGQQVTLSCSPISGHRSVSWYQQTPGQGLQFLFEYFSETQRNKGNFPGRFSGRQFSNSRSEMNVSTLELGDSALYLCASSLPSGRAAGELFFGEGSRLTVL.